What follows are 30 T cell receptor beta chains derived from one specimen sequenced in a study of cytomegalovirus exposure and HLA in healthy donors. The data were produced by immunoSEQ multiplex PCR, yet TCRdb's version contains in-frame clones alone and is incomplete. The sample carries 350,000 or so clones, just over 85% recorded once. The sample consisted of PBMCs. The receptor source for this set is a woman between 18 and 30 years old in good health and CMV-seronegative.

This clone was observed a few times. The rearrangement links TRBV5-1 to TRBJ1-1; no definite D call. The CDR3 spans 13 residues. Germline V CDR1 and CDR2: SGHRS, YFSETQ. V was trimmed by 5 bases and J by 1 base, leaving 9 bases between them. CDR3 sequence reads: CASRLGENTEAFF. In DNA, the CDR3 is TGCGCCAGCAGGCTGGGAGAGAACACTGAAGCTTTCTTT.

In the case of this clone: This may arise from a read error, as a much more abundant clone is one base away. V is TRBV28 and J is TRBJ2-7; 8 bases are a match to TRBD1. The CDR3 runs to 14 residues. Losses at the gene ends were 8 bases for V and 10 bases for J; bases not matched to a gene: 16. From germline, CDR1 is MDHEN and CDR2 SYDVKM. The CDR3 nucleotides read TGTGCCAGCGATCGGGGGACAGGTTGGGGGTTCCAGTACTTC. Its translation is CASDRGTGWGFQYF.

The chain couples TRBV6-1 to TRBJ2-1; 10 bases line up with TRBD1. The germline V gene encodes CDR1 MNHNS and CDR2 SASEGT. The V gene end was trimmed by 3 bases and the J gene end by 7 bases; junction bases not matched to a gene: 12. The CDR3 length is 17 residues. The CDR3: CASSDGTGVGGVNEQFF. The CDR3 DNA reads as TGTGCCAGCAGTGATGGGACAGGGGTTGGCGGGGTGAATGAGCAGTTCTTC.

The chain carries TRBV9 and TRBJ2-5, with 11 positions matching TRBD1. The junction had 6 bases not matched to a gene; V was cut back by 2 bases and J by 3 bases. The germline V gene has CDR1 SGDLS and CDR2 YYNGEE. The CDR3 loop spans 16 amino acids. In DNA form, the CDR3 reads TGTGCCAGCAGCGTTCACCCGGGACAGGGGGAAGAGACCCAGTACTTC. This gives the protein CASSVHPGQGEETQYF.

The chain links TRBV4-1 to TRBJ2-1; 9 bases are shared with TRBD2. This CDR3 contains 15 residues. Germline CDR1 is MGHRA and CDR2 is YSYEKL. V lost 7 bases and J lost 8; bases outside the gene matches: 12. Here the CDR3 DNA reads TGCGCCAGCAACCGGGCTGGCGGGAGGGTAGATGAGCAGTTCTTC. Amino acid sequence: CASNRAGGRVDEQFF.

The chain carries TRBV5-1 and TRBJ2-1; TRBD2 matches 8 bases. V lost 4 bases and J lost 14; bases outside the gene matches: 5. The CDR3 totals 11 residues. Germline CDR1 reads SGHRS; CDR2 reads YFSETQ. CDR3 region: CASSLSGKEFF. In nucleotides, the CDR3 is TGCGCCAGCAGCCTTAGCGGGAAGGAGTTCTTC. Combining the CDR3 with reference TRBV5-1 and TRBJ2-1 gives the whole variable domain KAGVTQTPRYLIKTRGQQVTLSCSPISGHRSVSWYQQTPGQGLQFLFEYFSETQRNKGNFPGRFSGRQFSNSRSEMNVSTLELGDSALYLCASSLSGKEFFGPGTRLTVL.

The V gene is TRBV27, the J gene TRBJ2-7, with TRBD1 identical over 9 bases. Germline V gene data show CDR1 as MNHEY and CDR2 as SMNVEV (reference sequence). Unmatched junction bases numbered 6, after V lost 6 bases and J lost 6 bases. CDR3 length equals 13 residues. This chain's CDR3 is CASRRTGDGEQYF. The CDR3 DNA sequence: TGTGCCAGCAGGCGGACAGGGGACGGCGAGCAGTACTTC.

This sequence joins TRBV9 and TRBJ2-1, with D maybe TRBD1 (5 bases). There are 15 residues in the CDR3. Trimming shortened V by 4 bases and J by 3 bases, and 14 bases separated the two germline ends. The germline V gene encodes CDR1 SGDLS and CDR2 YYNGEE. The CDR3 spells CASSPRVRDYNEQFF. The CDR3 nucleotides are TGTGCCAGCAGCCCCCGGGTCAGGGACTACAATGAGCAGTTCTTC.

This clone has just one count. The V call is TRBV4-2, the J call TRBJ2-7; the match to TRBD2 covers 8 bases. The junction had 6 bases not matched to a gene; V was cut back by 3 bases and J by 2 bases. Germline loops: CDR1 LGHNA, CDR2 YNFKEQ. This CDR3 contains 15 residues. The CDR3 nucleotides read TGTGCCAGCAGCCACAGCGGGAGTTTCCCCTACGAGCAGTACTTC. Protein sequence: CASSHSGSFPYEQYF.

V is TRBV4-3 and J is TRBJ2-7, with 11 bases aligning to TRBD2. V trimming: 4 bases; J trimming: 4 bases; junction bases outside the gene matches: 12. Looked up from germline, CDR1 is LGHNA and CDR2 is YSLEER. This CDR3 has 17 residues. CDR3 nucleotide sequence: TGCGCCAGCAGCCGAGTAGCGGGAGGGTCGGGGTCGTACGAGCAGTACTTC. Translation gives CASSRVAGGSGSYEQYF.

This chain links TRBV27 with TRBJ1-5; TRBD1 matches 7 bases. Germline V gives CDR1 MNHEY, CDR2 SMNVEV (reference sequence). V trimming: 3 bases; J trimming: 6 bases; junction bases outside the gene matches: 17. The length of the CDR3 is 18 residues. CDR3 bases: TGTGCCAGCAGTTTCACAGTAAAGGGGGCCCCCTCGGTTCAGCCCCAGCATTTT. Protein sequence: CASSFTVKGAPSVQPQHF.

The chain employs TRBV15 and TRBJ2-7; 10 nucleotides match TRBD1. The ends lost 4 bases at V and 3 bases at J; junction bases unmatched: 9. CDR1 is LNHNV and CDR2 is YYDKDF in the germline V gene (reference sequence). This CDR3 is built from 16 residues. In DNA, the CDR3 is TGTGCCACCAGCACACCGGGACAGGGGCCTTACTACGAGCAGTACTTC. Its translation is CATSTPGQGPYYEQYF. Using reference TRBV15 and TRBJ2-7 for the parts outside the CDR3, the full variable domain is DAMVIQNPRYQVTQFGKPVTLSCSQTLNHNVMYWYQQKSSQAPKLLFHYYDKDFNNEADTPDNFQSRRPNTSFCFLDIRSPGLGDTAMYLCATSTPGQGPYYEQYFGPGTRLTVT.

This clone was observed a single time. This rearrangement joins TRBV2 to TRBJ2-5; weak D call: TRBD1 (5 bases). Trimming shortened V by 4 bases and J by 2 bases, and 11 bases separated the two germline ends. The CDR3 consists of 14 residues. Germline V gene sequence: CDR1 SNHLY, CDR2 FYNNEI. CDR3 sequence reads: CASSVQGLQETQYF. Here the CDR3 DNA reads TGTGCCAGCAGTGTTCAGGGCTTGCAAGAGACCCAGTACTTC.

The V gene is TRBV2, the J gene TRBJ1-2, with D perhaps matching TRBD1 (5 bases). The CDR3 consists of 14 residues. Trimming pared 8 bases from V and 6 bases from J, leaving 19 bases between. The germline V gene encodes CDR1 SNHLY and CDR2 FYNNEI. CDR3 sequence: CASPAGGPSDGYTF. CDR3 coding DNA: TGTGCCAGCCCCGCGGGGGGACCTTCCGATGGCTACACCTTC.

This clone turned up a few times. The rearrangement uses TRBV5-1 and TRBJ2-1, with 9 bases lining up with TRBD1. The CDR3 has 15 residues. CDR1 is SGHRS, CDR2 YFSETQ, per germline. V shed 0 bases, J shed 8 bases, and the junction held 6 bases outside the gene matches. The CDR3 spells CASSLVGTGSDEQFF. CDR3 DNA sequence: TGCGCCAGCAGCTTGGTCGGGACAGGGAGCGATGAGCAGTTCTTC.

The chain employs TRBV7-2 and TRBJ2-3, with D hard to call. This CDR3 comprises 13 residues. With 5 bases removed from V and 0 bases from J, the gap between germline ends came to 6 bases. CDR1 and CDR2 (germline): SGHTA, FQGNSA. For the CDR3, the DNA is TGTGCCAGCAGCCCCACTAGCACAGATACGCAGTATTTT. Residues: CASSPTSTDTQYF.

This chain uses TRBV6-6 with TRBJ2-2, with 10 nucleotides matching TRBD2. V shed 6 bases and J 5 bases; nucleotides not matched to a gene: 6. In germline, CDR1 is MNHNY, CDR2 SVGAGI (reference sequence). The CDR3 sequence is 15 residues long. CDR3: CASRGLAPITGELFF. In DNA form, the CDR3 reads TGTGCCAGCAGGGGACTAGCGCCGATTACCGGGGAGCTGTTTTTT.

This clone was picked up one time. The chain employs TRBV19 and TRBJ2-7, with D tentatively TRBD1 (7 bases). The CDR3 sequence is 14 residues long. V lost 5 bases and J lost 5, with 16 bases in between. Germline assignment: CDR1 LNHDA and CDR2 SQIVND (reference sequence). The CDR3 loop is CASSVRTGGDEQYF. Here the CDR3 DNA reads TGTGCCAGTAGTGTTCGGACAGGAGGGGACGAGCAGTACTTC.

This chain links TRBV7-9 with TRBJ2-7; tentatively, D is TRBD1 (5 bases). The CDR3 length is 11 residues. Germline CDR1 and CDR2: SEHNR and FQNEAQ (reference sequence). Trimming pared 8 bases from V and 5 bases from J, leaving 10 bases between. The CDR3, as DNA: TGTGCCAGCCAGTCAGGGAACGAGCAGTACTTC. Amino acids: CASQSGNEQYF.

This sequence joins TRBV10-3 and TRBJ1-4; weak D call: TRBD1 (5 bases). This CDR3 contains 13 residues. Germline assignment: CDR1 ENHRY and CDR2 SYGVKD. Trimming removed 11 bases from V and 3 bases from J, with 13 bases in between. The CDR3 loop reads CASSTVANEKLFF. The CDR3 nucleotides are TGTGCCTCCTCGACAGTTGCTAATGAAAAACTGTTTTTT.

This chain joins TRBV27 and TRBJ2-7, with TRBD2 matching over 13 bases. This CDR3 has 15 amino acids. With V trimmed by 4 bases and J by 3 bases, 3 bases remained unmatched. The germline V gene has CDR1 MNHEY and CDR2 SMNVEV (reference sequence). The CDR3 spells CASSSGTSGNYEQYF. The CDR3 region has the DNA TGTGCCAGCAGTTCAGGGACTAGCGGGAACTACGAGCAGTACTTC.

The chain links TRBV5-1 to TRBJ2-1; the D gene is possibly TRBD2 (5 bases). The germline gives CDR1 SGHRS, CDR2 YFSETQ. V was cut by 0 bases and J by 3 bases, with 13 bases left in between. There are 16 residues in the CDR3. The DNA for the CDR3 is TGCGCCAGCAGCTTGGACACCACGGGGTTCTACAATGAGCAGTTCTTC. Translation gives CASSLDTTGFYNEQFF. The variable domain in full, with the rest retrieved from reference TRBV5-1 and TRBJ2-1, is KAGVTQTPRYLIKTRGQQVTLSCSPISGHRSVSWYQQTPGQGLQFLFEYFSETQRNKGNFPGRFSGRQFSNSRSEMNVSTLELGDSALYLCASSLDTTGFYNEQFFGPGTRLTVL.

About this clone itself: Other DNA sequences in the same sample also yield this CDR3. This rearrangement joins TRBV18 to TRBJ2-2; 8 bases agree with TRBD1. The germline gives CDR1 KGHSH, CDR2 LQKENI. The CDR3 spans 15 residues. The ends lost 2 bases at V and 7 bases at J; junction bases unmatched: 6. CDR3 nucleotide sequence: TGTGCCAGCTCACCAAGAGGACAGGGTGACGGGGAGCTGTTTTTT. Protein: CASSPRGQGDGELFF. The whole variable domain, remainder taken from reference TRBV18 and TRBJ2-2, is NAGVMQNPRHLVRRRGQEARLRCSPMKGHSHVYWYRQLPEEGLKFMVYLQKENIIDESGMPKERFSAEFPKEGPSILRIQQVVRGDSAAYFCASSPRGQGDGELFFGEGSRLTVL.

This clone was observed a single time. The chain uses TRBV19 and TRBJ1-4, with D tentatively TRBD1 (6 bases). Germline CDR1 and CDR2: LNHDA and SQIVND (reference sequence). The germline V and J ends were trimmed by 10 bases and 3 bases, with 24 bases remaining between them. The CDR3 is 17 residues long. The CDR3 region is CATRPRTGIQANEKLFF. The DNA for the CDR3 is TGTGCCACCCGGCCCAGAACAGGGATTCAGGCTAATGAAAAACTGTTTTTT.

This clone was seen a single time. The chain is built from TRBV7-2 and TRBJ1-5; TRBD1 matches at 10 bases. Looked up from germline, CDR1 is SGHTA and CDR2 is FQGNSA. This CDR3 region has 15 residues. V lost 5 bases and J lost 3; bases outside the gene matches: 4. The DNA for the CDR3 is TGTGCCAGCAGCCGACAGGGGGCCCTCAATCAGCCCCAGCATTTT. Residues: CASSRQGALNQPQHF. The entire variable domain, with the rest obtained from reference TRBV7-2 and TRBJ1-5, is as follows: GAGVSQSPSNKVTEKGKDVELRCDPISGHTALYWYRQSLGQGLEFLIYFQGNSAPDKSGLPSDRFSAERTGGSVSTLTIQRTQQEDSAVYLCASSRQGALNQPQHFGDGTRLSIL.

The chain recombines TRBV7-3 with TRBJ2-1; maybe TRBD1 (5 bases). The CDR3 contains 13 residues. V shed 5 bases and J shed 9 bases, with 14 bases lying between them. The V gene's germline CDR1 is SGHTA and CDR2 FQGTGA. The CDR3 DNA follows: TGTGCCAGCAGCCCCCAGGGTAGTTCTGAGCAGTTCTTC. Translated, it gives CASSPQGSSEQFF.

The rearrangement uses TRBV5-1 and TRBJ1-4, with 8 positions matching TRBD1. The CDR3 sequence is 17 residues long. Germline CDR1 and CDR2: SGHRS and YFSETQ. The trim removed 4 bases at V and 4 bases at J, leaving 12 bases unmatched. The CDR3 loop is CASSPGGRGLVNEKLFF. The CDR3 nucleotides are TGCGCCAGCAGCCCCGGGGGCAGGGGGCTTGTTAATGAAAAACTGTTTTTT.

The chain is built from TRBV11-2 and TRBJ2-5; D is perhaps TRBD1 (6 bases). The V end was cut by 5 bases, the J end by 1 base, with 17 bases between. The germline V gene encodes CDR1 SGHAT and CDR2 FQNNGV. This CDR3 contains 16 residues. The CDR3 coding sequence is TGTGCCAGCAGCCGCAGACAGGCCTCCCGCCAAGAGACCCAGTACTTC. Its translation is CASSRRQASRQETQYF.

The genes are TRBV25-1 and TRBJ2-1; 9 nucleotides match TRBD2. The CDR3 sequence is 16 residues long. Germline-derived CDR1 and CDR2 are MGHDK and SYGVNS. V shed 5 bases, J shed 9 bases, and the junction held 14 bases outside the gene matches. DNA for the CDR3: TGTGCCAGCAGTCCCTCGTCTAGCGGGACCGCCGGTGAGCAGTTCTTC. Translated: CASSPSSSGTAGEQFF.

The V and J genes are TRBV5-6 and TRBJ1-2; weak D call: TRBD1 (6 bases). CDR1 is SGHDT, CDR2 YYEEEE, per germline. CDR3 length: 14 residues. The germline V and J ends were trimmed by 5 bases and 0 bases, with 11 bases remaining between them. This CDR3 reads CASSDRTANYGYTF. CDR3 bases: TGTGCCAGCAGTGACAGGACAGCTAACTATGGCTACACCTTC.